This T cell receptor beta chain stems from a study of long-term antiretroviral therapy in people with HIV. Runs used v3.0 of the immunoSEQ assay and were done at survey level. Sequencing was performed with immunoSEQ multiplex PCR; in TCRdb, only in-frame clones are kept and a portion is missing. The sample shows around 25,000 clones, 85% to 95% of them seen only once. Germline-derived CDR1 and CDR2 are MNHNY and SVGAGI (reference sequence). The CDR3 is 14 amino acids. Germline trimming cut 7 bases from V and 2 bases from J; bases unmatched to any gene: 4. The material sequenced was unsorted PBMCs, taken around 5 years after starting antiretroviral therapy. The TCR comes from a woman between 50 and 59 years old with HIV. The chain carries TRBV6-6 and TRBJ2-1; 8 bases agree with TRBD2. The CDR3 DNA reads TGTGCCAGCACCGACGGGGGGGCCTACAATGAGCAGTTCTTC. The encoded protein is CASTDGGAYNEQFF.